The 20 T cell receptor beta chains in this list originate from one sample, sequenced in a study of T cell responses to AZD1222 COVID-19 vaccine. Only in-frame clones appear in the TCRdb table, and some are missing; sequencing was by immunoSEQ multiplex PCR. This table has roughly 91,000 clones, 70% to 90% appearing once. The sequencing here drew on peripheral blood, taken on day 0 of AZD1222 vaccination. These TCRs come from an adult in good health.

The chain recombines TRBV7-8 with TRBJ2-3, with 11 bases aligning to TRBD1. Germline V gene lookup returns CDR1 SGHVS and CDR2 FQNEAQ. V was pared by 5 bases and J by 0 bases, with 7 bases of the junction left unmatched. The CDR3 consists of 17 residues. Here the CDR3 reads CASSRTGGVISTDTQYF. The DNA of the CDR3 is TGTGCCAGCAGCCGGACAGGGGGCGTTATTAGCACAGATACGCAGTATTTT. The full variable domain, its missing parts supplied by reference TRBV7-8 and TRBJ2-3, is GAGVSQSPRYKVAKRGQDVALRCDPISGHVSLFWYQQALGQGPEFLTYFQNEAQLDKSGLPSDRFFAERPEGSVSTLKIQRTQQEDSAVYLCASSRTGGVISTDTQYFGPGTRLTVL.

The chain carries TRBV6-6 and TRBJ1-4, with D unclear. Germline V CDR1 and CDR2: MNHNY, SVGAGI (reference sequence). Deletions cut 1 base from V and 8 bases from J, with 14 bases between. This CDR3 contains 15 residues. CDR3 DNA: TGTGCCAGCAGTTACTTCGGGGTGTCGCTCGAAAAACTGTTTTTT. Residues: CASSYFGVSLEKLFF.

Of note for this clone: One end of the junction varies from germline; a read error may be responsible. This sequence joins TRBV5-1 and TRBJ1-1; TRBD1 might be the D (5 bases). This CDR3 region has 14 residues. From germline, CDR1 is SGHRS and CDR2 YFSETQ. CDR3 DNA: TGTGCCAGCAGCTTAGGGACGGTGAACACTGAAGCTTTCTTT. Translated, it gives CASSLGTVNTEAFF.

V and J are TRBV12-3 or TRBV12-4 and TRBJ2-1; D gene uncertain. The ends were cut back, 7 bases at V and 7 bases at J, with 14 bases in the middle. CDR3 length equals 13 residues. The CDR3 protein is CASTLGVKNEQFF. The CDR3 DNA reads TGTGCCAGCACCCTCGGAGTTAAAAATGAGCAGTTCTTC.

The CDR3 loop reads CASSPPADTQYF. For the CDR3, the DNA is TGTGCCAGCTCACCACCCGCAGATACGCAGTATTTT. The genes are TRBV18 and TRBJ2-3; D remains ambiguous. Per germline, CDR1 KGHSH and CDR2 LQKENI. This CDR3 is built from 12 residues. The V gene lost 0 bases and the J gene lost 4 bases, with 2 bases spanning the gap.

The CDR3 loop is CASSIARRLAGGSSYEQYV. The CDR3 region has the DNA TGTGCCAGTAGTATAGCTCGGAGACTAGCGGGAGGGAGCTCCTACGAGCAGTACGTC. The chain links TRBV19 to TRBJ2-7, with 14 positions matching TRBD2. Germline V gene sequence: CDR1 LNHDA, CDR2 SQIVND (reference sequence). The CDR3 is 19 amino acids. V shed 1 base, J shed 0 bases, and the junction held 8 bases outside the gene matches.

In regard to this clone: Additional DNA sequences in this sample encode the identical CDR3. The genes are TRBV12-3 or TRBV12-4 and TRBJ1-2, with D unresolved. This CDR3 region has 12 residues. V was shortened by 2 bases and J by 8 bases, with 9 bases between the two germline ends. The CDR3 sequence: CASSLSGDGYTF. Here the CDR3 DNA reads TGTGCCAGCAGTTTATCAGGTGACGGCTACACCTTC.

V is TRBV5-4 and J is TRBJ2-1, with unresolved D. Per the germline V gene, CDR1 is SGHNT and CDR2 is YYREEE (reference sequence). Trimming shortened V by 0 bases and J by 6 bases, and 13 bases separated the two germline ends. The CDR3 consists of 15 residues. This chain's CDR3 is CASSLAGPSLNEQFF. Here the CDR3 DNA reads TGTGCCAGCAGCTTGGCGGGTCCCAGCCTCAATGAGCAGTTCTTC.

This rearrangement joins TRBV29-1 to TRBJ2-1; 9 bases line up with TRBD2. The CDR3 length is 12 residues. CDR1 and CDR2 (germline): SQVTM, ANQGSEA. Trimming at V came to 4 bases and at J to 6 bases, leaving 1 base not matched to a gene. The CDR3 bases are TGCAGCGTTGCTAGCGGGGTCAATGAGCAGTTCTTC. Amino acid sequence: CSVASGVNEQFF.

The chain employs TRBV5-4 and TRBJ1-2, with 12 bases aligning to TRBD1. Germline trimming cut 0 bases from V and 8 bases from J; bases unmatched to any gene: 2. The V gene's germline CDR1 is SGHNT and CDR2 YYREEE (reference sequence). CDR3 length equals 14 residues. The chain's CDR3 is CASSLVGTGGGYTF. Written as DNA, the CDR3 is TGTGCCAGCAGCTTGGTCGGGACAGGGGGCGGCTACACCTTC.

With respect to this clone: An end of the junction differs from the germline gene, which may be a read error. V usage is TRBV30 and J usage is TRBJ2-7; 7 bases are shared with TRBD2. The length of the CDR3 is 9 residues. From germline, CDR1 is GTSNPN and CDR2 SVGIG (reference sequence). CDR3: CAWTRRGDF. DNA of the CDR3: TGTGCCTGGACCCGACGGGGGGACTTC.

This chain connects TRBV7-9 to TRBJ1-3, with D possibly matching TRBD1 (5 bases). CDR3 length: 17 amino acids. V lost 2 bases and J lost 0, with 14 bases in between. CDR1 and CDR2 (germline): SEHNR, FQNEAQ (reference sequence). The CDR3 nucleotides read TGTGCCAGCAGCTTATCCTCGGGGGGAGGCTCTGGAAACACCATATATTTT. Its protein is CASSLSSGGGSGNTIYF.

The CDR3 sequence: CASSPLPDRGSKGYTF. In DNA, the CDR3 is TGTGCCAGCAGTCCACTCCCGGACAGGGGATCAAAAGGCTACACCTTC. This chain connects TRBV2 to TRBJ1-2; TRBD1 aligns across 9 bases. CDR1 SNHLY and CDR2 FYNNEI come from the germline V gene. The CDR3 sequence is 16 residues long. Trimming cost V 5 bases and J 8 bases; bases outside gene matches: 15.

The V gene is TRBV7-3, the J gene TRBJ2-2, with 8 bases lining up with TRBD2. Germline V gives CDR1 SGHTA, CDR2 FQGTGA. V was clipped by 0 bases and J by 9 bases; unmatched bases: 6. There are 15 residues in the CDR3. For the CDR3, the DNA is TGTGCCAGCAGCTTAACGAGTAGCGGGGACCGGGAGCTGTTTTTT. Translation gives CASSLTSSGDRELFF.

The J gene is TRBJ2-5, the V gene TRBV15; 9 positions agree with TRBD1. The germline V gene has CDR1 LNHNV and CDR2 YYDKDF (reference sequence). The V and J ends lost 0 bases and 5 bases, in that order; junction bases with no gene match: 4. The CDR3 totals 15 residues. CDR3 loop: CATSRDPTGGETQYF. The DNA for the CDR3 is TGTGCCACCAGCAGAGATCCGACAGGGGGGGAGACCCAGTACTTC.

This chain connects TRBV11-2 to TRBJ1-5; D remains ambiguous. Trimming took off 1 base at V and 0 bases at J, with 4 bases between the two ends. The CDR3 is made up of 14 amino acids. The germline gives CDR1 SGHAT, CDR2 FQNNGV. CDR3 nucleotides: TGTGCCAGCAGCTTAGTAGCTAGCAATCAGCCCCAGCATTTT. Its protein is CASSLVASNQPQHF.

The rearrangement links TRBV28 to TRBJ1-6; 9 bases line up with TRBD1. The length of the CDR3 is 14 residues. The germline V gene has CDR1 MDHEN and CDR2 SYDVKM. V was pared by 8 bases and J by 8 bases, with 7 bases of the junction left unmatched. In DNA form, the CDR3 reads TGTGCCAGCCGTGGGGGACAGGGATATTCACCCCTCCACTTT. This translates into CASRGGQGYSPLHF.

The gene calls are TRBV6-1 and TRBJ1-2; weak D call: TRBD1 (5 bases). CDR3 length: 14 residues. In germline, CDR1 is MNHNS, CDR2 SASEGT. The V end lost 5 bases, the J end lost 3 bases, and 13 bases lay between the germline ends. The CDR3 sequence is CASSFRGGDYGYTF. Written as DNA, the CDR3 is TGTGCCAGCAGTTTCCGGGGCGGGGACTATGGCTACACCTTC.

As for this clone: The sample carries other DNA sequences with the same CDR3. The J gene is TRBJ2-7, the V gene TRBV7-8; D is ambiguous. The germline V and J ends were trimmed by 1 base and 3 bases, with 7 bases remaining between them. There are 13 residues in the CDR3. Germline V gene data show CDR1 as SGHVS and CDR2 as FQNEAQ. The CDR3 loop reads CASSLGVDYEQYV. The CDR3 DNA reads as TGTGCCAGCAGCTTAGGTGTGGACTACGAGCAGTACGTC.

The chain employs TRBV12-3 or TRBV12-4 and TRBJ1-1; D gene ambiguous. CDR3 length: 12 residues. V lost 6 bases to trimming and J lost 1 base, with 6 bases between them. The CDR3 nucleotides read TGTGCCAGCAGCCACCCGAACACTGAAGCTTTCTTT. Its protein is CASSHPNTEAFF.